This TCR beta chain was recovered during a study of blood T cell repertoires in COVID-19. Study in general: Acute and convalescent COVID-19 samples came from the United States, Italy and Spain. Nucleic acid was either cDNA or gDNA, and it came from T cells, B-cell-depleted T cells, or PBMCs.

In the study's own analysis: For nucleated cells, counts were estimated from reference gene primer amplification. The data were produced by immunoSEQ multiplex PCR, yet TCRdb's version contains in-frame clones alone and is incomplete. V and J calls and clone size are those listed in that table; D and trimming were worked out from the DNA. The data show over 65,000 clones, roughly 90% seen once. The CDR3 sequence is 16 residues long. Germline CDR1 SGDLS, CDR2 YYNGEE. V trimming: 4 bases; J trimming: 6 bases; junction bases outside the gene matches: 12. This clone appeared a few times. The rearrangement links TRBV9 to TRBJ2-1; 8 positions agree with TRBD1. The sequenced sample consisted of peripheral blood. This clonotype was sampled from a man aged 50 to 59 with active COVID-19. CDR3 in amino acids: CASSPLEDREFNEQFF. Here the CDR3 DNA reads TGTGCCAGCAGCCCCCTAGAGGACAGGGAATTCAATGAGCAGTTCTTC.